The 14 T cell receptor beta chains below all came from one sample that was sequenced in a study of cytomegalovirus exposure and HLA in healthy donors. The PCR contained 60 Vbeta and 13 Jbeta primers. The data were produced by immunoSEQ multiplex PCR, yet TCRdb's version contains in-frame clones alone and is incomplete. The sample consists of tens of thousands of clones, roughly 76% of them appearing once. Sequencing was carried out using PBMCs. All receptors come from a male donor in good health and CMV-seropositive.

This chain's CDR3 is CASSIPGGGETQYF. As DNA, the CDR3 is TGTGCCAGTAGTATCCCCGGGGGGGGAGAGACCCAGTACTTC. The chain links TRBV19 to TRBJ2-5; 8 bases fit TRBD2. Trimming at V came to 3 bases and at J to 4 bases, leaving 4 bases not matched to a gene. The germline V gene has CDR1 LNHDA and CDR2 SQIVND (reference sequence). CDR3 length: 14 amino acids.

V and J are TRBV29-1 and TRBJ2-1; 7 bases are shared with TRBD1. Germline CDR1 SQVTM, CDR2 ANQGSEA. The CDR3 length is 14 residues. The ends lost 4 bases at V and 13 bases at J; junction bases unmatched: 16. The CDR3 region has the DNA TGCAGCGTTGGCCTAAACGCTGGACAGGCGATTCAGTTCTTC. Translating it yields CSVGLNAGQAIQFF.

This chain connects TRBV7-8 to TRBJ2-7; D call uncertain. The CDR3 runs 11 residues. With 3 bases removed from V and 6 bases from J, the gap between germline ends came to 6 bases. Germline CDR1 SGHVS, CDR2 FQNEAQ. The CDR3 spells CASSFGPEQYF. The DNA for the CDR3 is TGTGCCAGCAGCTTTGGGCCCGAGCAGTACTTC.

The chain combines TRBV7-2 with TRBJ2-7; the D is unclear. Germline values: CDR1 SGHTA, CDR2 FQGNSA. This CDR3 region has 15 residues. V was shortened by 4 bases and J by 0 bases, with 13 bases between the two germline ends. CDR3 nucleotide sequence: TGTGCCAGCAGCTCAATAATAGGAGTCTCCTACGAGCAGTACTTC. This sequence encodes CASSSIIGVSYEQYF.

V usage is TRBV6-5 and J usage is TRBJ1-1; TRBD1 agrees at 8 bases. Per germline, CDR1 MNHEY and CDR2 SVGAGI. Trimming removed 5 bases from V and 4 bases from J; junction bases left unmatched: 3. This CDR3 has 13 amino acids. The CDR3: CASSEQGVTEAFF. CDR3 DNA sequence: TGTGCCAGCAGTGAACAGGGGGTCACTGAAGCTTTCTTT.

Regarding this clone: The junction differs from germline at one of its ends, possibly a read error. This chain joins TRBV7-9 and TRBJ2-1; D may be TRBD1 (6 bases). CDR1 and CDR2 (germline): SEHNR, FQNEAQ (reference sequence). The CDR3 totals 14 residues. The CDR3 nucleotides are TGTTCCAGCAGCTTTTCGGCAGGGGACAATGAGCAGTTCTTC. This encodes CSSSFSAGDNEQFF. The full variable domain, rest sourced from reference TRBV7-9 and TRBJ2-1, is DTGVSQNPRHKITKRGQNVTFRCDPISEHNRLYWYRQTLGQGPEFLTYFQNEAQLEKSRLLSDRFSAERPKGSFSTLEIQRTEQGDSAMYLCSSSFSAGDNEQFFGPGTRLTVL.

This sequence joins TRBV18 and TRBJ1-3; 7 nucleotides match TRBD1. V shed 5 bases, J shed 2 bases, and the junction held 3 bases outside the gene matches. The CDR3 loop spans 14 amino acids. The germline V gene encodes CDR1 KGHSH and CDR2 LQKENI. The CDR3 loop is CASSTTGPGNTIYF. For the CDR3, the DNA is TGTGCCAGCTCAACGACAGGGCCTGGAAACACCATATATTTT.

The chain uses TRBV9 and TRBJ2-3; D unclear. The V gene lost 0 bases and the J gene lost 9 bases, with 8 bases spanning the gap. The CDR3 runs to 12 residues. Germline V CDR1 and CDR2: SGDLS, YYNGEE. The CDR3 reads CASSVELETQYF. CDR3 bases: TGTGCCAGCAGCGTAGAACTGGAGACGCAGTATTTT.

This clone was picked up a small number of times. The chain couples TRBV15 to TRBJ1-1; D gene uncertain. V lost 7 bases to trimming and J lost 5 bases, with 14 bases between them. CDR3 length: 13 residues. Germline V gene data show CDR1 as LNHNV and CDR2 as YYDKDF (reference sequence). CDR3 nucleotides: TGTGCCACCACCGCGTCCCGGTGGACTGAAGCTTTCTTT. Translating gives CATTASRWTEAFF.

This clone was seen just once. The V gene is TRBV10-1, the J gene TRBJ2-5; D possibly corresponds to TRBD1 (6 bases). This CDR3 spans 13 amino acids. V lost 5 bases, J lost 2 bases, and 9 bases lay in between. The V gene's germline CDR1 is WNHNN and CDR2 SYGVQD (reference sequence). CDR3 sequence: CASSRGLQETQYF. CDR3 nucleotides: TGCGCCAGCAGTAGGGGGTTGCAAGAGACCCAGTACTTC.

The V and J genes are TRBV4-3 and TRBJ1-1, with 12 bases identical to TRBD1. Trimming at V came to 0 bases and at J to 5 bases, leaving 10 bases not matched to a gene. The CDR3 runs 18 residues. Germline CDR1 reads LGHNA; CDR2 reads YSLEER. As DNA, the CDR3 is TGCGCCAGCAGCCAAGATCGTGGGACAGGGGGCGACTATACTGAAGCTTTCTTT. Translated, it gives CASSQDRGTGGDYTEAFF.

Turning to this clone: Additional DNA sequences in this sample encode the identical CDR3. The V and J genes are TRBV5-1 and TRBJ2-2, with D perhaps matching TRBD1 (5 bases). Between the trimmed V and J ends, which lost 2 bases and 0 bases, there was a span of 8 bases. CDR3 length: 15 amino acids. The germline V gene encodes CDR1 SGHRS and CDR2 YFSETQ. In DNA, the CDR3 is TGCGCCAGCAGCTTAGGACAAACGAACACCGGGGAGCTGTTTTTT. It codes for CASSLGQTNTGELFF.

V usage is TRBV19 and J usage is TRBJ1-1; possibly TRBD1 for D (6 bases). The CDR3 runs 14 residues. CDR1 and CDR2 from the germline V gene are LNHDA and SQIVND (reference sequence). V was clipped by 3 bases and J by 3 bases, with 11 bases between them. CDR3 DNA: TGTGCCAGTAGTATGCGGGGGGCGGACACTGAAGCTTTCTTT. It translates to CASSMRGADTEAFF.

The J gene is TRBJ1-5, the V gene TRBV6-1, with 11 bases fitting TRBD1. The CDR3 is 14 residues long. V shed 10 bases, J shed 6 bases, and the junction held 8 bases outside the gene matches. Looked up from germline, CDR1 is MNHNS and CDR2 is SASEGT. The CDR3 bases are TGTGCCACCGAGGACAGGGGGCTGAGTCAGCCCCAGCATTTT. Encoded protein: CATEDRGLSQPQHF.